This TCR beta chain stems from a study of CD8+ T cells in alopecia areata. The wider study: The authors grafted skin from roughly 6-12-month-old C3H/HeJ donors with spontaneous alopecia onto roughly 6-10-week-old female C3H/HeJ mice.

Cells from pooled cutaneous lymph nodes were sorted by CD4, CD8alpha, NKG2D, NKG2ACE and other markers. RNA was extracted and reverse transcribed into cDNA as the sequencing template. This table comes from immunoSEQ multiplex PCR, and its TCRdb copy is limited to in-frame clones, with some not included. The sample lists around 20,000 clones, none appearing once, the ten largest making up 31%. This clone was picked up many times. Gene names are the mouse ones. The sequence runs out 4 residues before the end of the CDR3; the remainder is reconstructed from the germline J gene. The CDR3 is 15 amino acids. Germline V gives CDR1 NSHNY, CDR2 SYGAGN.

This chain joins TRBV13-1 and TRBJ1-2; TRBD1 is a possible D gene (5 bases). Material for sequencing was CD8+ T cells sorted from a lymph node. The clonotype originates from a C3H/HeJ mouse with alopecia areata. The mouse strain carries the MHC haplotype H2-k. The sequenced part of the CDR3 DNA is TGTGCCAGCAGTGATGATGCCCTGGGACTGGGC. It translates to CASSDDALGLG. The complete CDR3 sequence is CASSDDALGLGDYTF.